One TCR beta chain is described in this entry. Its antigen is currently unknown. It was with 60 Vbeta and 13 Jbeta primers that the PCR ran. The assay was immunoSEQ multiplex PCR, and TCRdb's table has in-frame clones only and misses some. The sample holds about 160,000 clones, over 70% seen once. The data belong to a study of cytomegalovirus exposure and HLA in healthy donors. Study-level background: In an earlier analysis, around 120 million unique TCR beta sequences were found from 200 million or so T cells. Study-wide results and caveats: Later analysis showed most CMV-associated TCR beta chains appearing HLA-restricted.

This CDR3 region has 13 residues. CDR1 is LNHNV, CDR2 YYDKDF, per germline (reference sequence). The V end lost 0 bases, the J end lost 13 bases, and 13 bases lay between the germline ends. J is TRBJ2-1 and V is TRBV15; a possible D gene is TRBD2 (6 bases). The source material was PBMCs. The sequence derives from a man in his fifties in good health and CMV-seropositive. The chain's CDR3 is CATSRDPGECQFF. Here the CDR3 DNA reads TGTGCCACCAGCAGAGATCCGGGGGAATGTCAGTTCTTC.